Sequencing of this T cell receptor (beta chain) was carried out in a study of response to subunit inactivated influenza vaccine. Findings and caveats of the study: Only a handful of new T cells, the authors suggested, are recruited with each seasonal influenza vaccination.

Concerning this clonotype itself: Antigen: not known.

TCRdb re-derived calls from the RT-PCR reads in MiXCR, one entry per CDR3 protein. The data contain about 780,000 distinct CDR3 sequences, roughly 18% of them seen just once; the ten biggest clones take up roughly 10%. CDR1 and CDR2 from the germline V gene are MDHEN and SYDVKM. This CDR3 comprises 14 residues. With V trimmed by 8 bases and J by 5 bases, 10 bases remained unmatched. The clonotype originates from a man aged 45 to 65 who received an inactivated influenza vaccine. Material: PBMCs from blood, obtained about 5 days after vaccination. V usage is TRBV28 and J usage is TRBJ2-5; 8 bases line up with TRBD1. CDR3 sequence reads: CASGGTQGAETQYF. The CDR3 bases are TGTGCCAGCGGGGGGACTCAGGGGGCTGAGACCCAGTACTTC.